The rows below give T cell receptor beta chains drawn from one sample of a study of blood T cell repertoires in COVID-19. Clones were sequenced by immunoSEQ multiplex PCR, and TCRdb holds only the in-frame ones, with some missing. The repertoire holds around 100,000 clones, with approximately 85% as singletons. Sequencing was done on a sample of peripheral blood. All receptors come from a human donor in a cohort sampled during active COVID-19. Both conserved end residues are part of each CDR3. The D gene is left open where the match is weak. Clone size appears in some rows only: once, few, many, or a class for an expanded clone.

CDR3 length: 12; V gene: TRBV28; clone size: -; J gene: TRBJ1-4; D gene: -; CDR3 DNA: TGTGCCAGCAGTTTCTCCGGGGAGAAACTGTTTTTT; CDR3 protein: CASSFSGEKLFF
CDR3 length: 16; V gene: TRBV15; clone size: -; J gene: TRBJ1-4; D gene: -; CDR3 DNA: TGTGCCACCAGCAGAGAAGTGGCAACAACTAATGAAAAACTGTTTTTT; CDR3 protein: CATSREVATTNEKLFF
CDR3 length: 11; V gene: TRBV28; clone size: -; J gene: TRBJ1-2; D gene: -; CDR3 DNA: TGTGCCAGCAGTTTACAGTATGGCTACACCTTC; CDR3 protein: CASSLQYGYTF
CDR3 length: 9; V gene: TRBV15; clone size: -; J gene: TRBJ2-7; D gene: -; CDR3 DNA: TGTGCCACCAGCAGAGACCGTAACTTC; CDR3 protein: CATSRDRNF
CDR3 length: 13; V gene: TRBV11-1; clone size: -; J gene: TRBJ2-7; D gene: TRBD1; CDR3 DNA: TGTGCCAGCAGCTTTTCCCCAGGGGGTGAGCAGTACTTC; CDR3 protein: CASSFSPGGEQYF
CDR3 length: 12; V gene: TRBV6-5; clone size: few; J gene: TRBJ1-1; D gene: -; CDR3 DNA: TGTGCCAGCAGGACTTGGAACACTGAAGCTTTCTTT; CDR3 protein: CASRTWNTEAFF
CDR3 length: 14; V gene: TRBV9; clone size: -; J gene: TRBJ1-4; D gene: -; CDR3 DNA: TGTGCCAGCAGCGCGACAGGCGGAAATGAAAAACTGTTTTTT; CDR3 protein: CASSATGGNEKLFF
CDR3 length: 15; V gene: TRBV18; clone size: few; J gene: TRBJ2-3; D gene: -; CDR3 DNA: TGTGCCAGCACCCCCTCCCGACTCAGCACAGATACGCAGTATTTT; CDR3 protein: CASTPSRLSTDTQYF
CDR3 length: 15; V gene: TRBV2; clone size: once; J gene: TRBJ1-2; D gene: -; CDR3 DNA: TGTGCCAGCAGTGAACAGGGGCCGCTATACTATGGCTACACCTTC; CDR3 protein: CASSEQGPLYYGYTF
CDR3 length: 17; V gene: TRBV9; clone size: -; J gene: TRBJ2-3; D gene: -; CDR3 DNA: TGTGCCAGCAGCAAGTGGTATGAGGGAGTTGGGACAGATACGCAGTATTTT; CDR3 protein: CASSKWYEGVGTDTQYF
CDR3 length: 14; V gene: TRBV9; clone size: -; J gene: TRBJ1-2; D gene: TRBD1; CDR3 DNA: TGTGCCAGCAGCGTCGCAGGGGGTTCATATGGCTACACCTTC; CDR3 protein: CASSVAGGSYGYTF
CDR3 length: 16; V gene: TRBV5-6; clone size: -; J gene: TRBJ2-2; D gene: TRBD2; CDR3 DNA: TGTGCCAGCAGCCCTCAGCGGGGGGCCAACACCGGGGAGCTGTTTTTT; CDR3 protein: CASSPQRGANTGELFF
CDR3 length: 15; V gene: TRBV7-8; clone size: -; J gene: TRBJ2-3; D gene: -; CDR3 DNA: TGTGCCAGCAGCTTATGGGCGGGAAGAGGGGATACGCAGTATTTT; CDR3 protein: CASSLWAGRGDTQYF
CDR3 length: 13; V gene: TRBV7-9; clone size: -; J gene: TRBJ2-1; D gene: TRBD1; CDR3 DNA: TGTGCCAGCAGTCAGGGGGCATACAATGAGCAGTTCTTC; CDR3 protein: CASSQGAYNEQFF
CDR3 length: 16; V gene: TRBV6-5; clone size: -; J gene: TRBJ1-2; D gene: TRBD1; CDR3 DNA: TGTGCCAGCAGTTACTGGCCTAGGGACAGGGGCTATGGCTACACCTTC; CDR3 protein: CASSYWPRDRGYGYTF
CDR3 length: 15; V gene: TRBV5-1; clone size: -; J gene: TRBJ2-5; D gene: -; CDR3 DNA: TGCGCCAGCAGCTTGGAAGGCCCCAGGGAAGAGACCCAGTACTTC; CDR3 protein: CASSLEGPREETQYF
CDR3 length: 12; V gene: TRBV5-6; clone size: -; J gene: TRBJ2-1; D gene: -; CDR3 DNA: TGTGCCAGCAGCTTACTAGTCAATGAGCAGTTCTTC; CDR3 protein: CASSLLVNEQFF
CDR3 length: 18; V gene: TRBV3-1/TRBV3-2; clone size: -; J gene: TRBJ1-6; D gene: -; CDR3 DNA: TGTGCCAGCAGCCCGACCCCCGCGGGCTTTTTAAACAATTCACCCCTCCACTTT; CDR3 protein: CASSPTPAGFLNNSPLHF
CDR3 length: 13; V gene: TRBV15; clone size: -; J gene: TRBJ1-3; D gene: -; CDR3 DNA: TGTGCCACCAGGCGGGGGGCTGGAAACACCATATATTTT; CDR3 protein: CATRRGAGNTIYF
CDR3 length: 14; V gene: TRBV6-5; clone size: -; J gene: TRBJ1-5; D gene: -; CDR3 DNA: TGTGCCAGCAGTTACGGGCAGGGTAATCAGCCCCAGCATTTT; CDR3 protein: CASSYGQGNQPQHF
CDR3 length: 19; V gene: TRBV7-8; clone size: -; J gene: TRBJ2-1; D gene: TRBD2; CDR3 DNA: TGTGCCAGCAGCCCCTCGGGACTAGCGGGAGGAGGACCCTACAATGAGCAGTTCTTC; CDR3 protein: CASSPSGLAGGGPYNEQFF
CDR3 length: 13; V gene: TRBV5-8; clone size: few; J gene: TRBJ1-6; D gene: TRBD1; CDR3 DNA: TGTGCCAGCAGTTGGGACAGGAATTCACCCCTCCACTTT; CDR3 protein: CASSWDRNSPLHF
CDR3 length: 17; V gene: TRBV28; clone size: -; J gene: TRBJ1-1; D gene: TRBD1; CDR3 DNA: TGTGCCAGCACCACCGACGAGACAGGGGGATTGGACACTGAAGCTTTCTTT; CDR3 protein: CASTTDETGGLDTEAFF
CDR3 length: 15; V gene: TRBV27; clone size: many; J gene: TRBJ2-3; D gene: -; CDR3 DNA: TGTGCCAGCAGTTTATCGGGAGCAAGCACAGATACGCAGTATTTT; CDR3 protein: CASSLSGASTDTQYF
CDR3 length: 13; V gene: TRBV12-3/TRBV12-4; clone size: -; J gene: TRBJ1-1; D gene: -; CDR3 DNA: TGTGCCAGCAGTCCCCAGGGCGGCGCTGAAGCTTTCTTT; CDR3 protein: CASSPQGGAEAFF
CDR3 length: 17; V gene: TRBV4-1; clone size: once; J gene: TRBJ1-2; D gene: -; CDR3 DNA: TGCGCCAGCAGCCCTACCGACGGCTCCAGGATGGTAGGTGGCTACACCTTC; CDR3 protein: CASSPTDGSRMVGGYTF
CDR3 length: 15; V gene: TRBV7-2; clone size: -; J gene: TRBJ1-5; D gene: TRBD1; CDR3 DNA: TGTGCCAGCAGCTCCACGGCAGGGGGCGGCCAGCCCCAGCATTTT; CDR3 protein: CASSSTAGGGQPQHF
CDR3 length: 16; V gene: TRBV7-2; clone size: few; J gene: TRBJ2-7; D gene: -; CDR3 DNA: TGTGCCAGCAGCTTAGACGGTCGGAGAGGCGGACTCGAGCAGTACTTC; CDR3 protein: CASSLDGRRGGLEQYF
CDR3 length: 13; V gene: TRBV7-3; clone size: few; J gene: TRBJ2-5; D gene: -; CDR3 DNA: TGTGCCAGCAGCTCAGACCGGACGGGAACCCAGTACTTC; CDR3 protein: CASSSDRTGTQYF
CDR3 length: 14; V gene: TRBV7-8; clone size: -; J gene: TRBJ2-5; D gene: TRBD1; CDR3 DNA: TGTGCCAGCAGACAAGGGGGCAGGGGAGAGACCCAGTACTTC; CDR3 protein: CASRQGGRGETQYF